This T cell receptor (beta chain) was retrieved from a study of blood T cell repertoires in COVID-19. For the study at large: The origin of the acute and convalescent COVID-19 samples was the United States, Italy and Spain. T cells, B-cell-depleted T cells, or PBMCs provided the cDNA or gDNA that served as material.

As originally analysed: Quantification of nucleated cells was approximated via reference gene primer amplification. Only in-frame clones appear in the TCRdb table, and some are missing; sequencing was by immunoSEQ multiplex PCR. V, J and clone size are those of that table, while D and trimming were read from the DNA. The sample shows roughly 280,000 clones, around 90% of them seen only once. V was clipped by 0 bases and J by 6 bases; unmatched bases: 4. The CDR3 is made up of 14 amino acids. The germline V gene has CDR1 KGHSH and CDR2 LQKENI. While infection was still active, Seattle patients were enrolled and then followed longitudinally.

The rearrangement links TRBV18 to TRBJ2-7, with 8 bases fitting TRBD1. The sequencing sample was made of peripheral blood. This sequence was found in a woman between 55 and 75 years old with COVID-19, enrolled during active disease. CDR3 in amino acids: CASSPPTRGPEQYF. The CDR3 bases are TGTGCCAGCTCACCACCAACCAGGGGGCCCGAGCAGTACTTC.